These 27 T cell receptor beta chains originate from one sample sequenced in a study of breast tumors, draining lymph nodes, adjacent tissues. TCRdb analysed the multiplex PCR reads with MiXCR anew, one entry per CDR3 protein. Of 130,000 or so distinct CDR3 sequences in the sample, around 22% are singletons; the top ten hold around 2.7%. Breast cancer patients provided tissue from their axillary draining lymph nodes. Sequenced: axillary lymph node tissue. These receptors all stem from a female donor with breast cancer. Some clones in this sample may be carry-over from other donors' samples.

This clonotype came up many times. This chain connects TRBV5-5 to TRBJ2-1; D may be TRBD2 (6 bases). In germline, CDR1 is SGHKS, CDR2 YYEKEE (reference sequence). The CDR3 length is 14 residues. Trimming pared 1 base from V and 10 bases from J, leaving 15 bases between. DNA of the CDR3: TGTGCCAGCAGCTTGTTCTCCGGGAGTGGGGAGCAGTTCTTC. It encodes CASSLFSGSGEQFF.

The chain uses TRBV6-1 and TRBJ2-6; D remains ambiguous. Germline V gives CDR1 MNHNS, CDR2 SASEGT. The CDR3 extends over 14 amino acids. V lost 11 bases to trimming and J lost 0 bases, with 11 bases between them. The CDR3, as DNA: TGTGCCGGCAAGGTACGCTCTGGGGCCAACGTCCTGACTTTC. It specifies CAGKVRSGANVLTF.

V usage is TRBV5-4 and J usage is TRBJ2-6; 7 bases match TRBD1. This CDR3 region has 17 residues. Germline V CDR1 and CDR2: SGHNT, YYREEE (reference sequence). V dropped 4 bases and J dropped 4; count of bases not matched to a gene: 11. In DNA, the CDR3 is TGTGCCAGCAGCCCGGGACCGACAGGGAACGGGGCCAACGTCCTGACTTTC. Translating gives CASSPGPTGNGANVLTF.

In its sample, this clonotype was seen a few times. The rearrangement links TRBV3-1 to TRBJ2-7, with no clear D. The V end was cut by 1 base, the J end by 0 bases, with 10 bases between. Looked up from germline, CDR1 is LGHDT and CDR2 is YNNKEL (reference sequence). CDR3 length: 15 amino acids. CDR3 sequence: CASSQGPSFSYEQYF. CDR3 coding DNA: TGTGCCAGCAGCCAAGGCCCCTCCTTCTCCTACGAGCAGTACTTC.

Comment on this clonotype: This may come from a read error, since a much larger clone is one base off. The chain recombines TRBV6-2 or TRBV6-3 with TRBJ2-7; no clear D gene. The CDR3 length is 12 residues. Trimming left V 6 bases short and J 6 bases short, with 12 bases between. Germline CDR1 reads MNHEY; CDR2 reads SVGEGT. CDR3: CASRASPCEQYF. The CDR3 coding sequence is TGTGCCAGCAGAGCCTCCCCCTGCGAGCAGTACTTC.

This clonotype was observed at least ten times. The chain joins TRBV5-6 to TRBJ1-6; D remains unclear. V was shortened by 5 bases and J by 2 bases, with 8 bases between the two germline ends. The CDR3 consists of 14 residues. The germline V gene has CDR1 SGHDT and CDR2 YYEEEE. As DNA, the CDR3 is TGTGCCAGCAGTCCGGGTGCCTATAATTCACCCCTCCACTTT. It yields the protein CASSPGAYNSPLHF.

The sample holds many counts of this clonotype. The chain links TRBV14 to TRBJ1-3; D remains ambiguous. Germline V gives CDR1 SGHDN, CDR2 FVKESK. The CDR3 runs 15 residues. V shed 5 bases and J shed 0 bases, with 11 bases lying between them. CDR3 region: CASSVQLSSGNTIYF. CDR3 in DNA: TGTGCCAGCAGCGTCCAGCTGAGCTCTGGAAACACCATATATTTT.

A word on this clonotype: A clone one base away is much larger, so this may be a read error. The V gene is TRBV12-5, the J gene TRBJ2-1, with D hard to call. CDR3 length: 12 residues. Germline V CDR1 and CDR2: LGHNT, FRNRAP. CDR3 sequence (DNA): TGTGCTAGTGGTTTCCTGCCCCCCGAGCAGCTCTTC. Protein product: CASGFLPPEQLF.

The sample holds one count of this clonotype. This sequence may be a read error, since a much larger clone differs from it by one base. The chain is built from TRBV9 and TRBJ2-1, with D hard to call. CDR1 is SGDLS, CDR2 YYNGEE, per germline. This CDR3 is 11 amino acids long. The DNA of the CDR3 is TGTGCCAGCAGCGTAGCACGTGAGCAGCTCTTC. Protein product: CASSVAREQLF.

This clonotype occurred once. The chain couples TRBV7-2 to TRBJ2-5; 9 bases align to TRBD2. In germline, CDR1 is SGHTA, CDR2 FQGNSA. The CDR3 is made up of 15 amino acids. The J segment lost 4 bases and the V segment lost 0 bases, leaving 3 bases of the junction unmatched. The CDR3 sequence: CASSLAGSGRETQYF. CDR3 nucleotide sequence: TGTGCCAGCAGCTTAGCTGGTAGCGGGAGAGAGACCCAGTACTTC.

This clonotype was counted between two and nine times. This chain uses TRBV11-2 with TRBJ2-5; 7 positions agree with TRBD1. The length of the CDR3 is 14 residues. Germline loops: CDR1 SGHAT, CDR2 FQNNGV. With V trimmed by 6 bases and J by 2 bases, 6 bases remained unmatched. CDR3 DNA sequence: TGTGCCAGCAGGAAAGGGACAGAACAAGAGACCCAGTACTTC. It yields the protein CASRKGTEQETQYF.

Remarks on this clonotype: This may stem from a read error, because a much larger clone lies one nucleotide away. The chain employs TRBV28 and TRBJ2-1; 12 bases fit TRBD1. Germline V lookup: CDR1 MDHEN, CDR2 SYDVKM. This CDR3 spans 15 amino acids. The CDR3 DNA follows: TGTGCCAGCAGTTCTCCGGGACAGGGGGCGCGGGAGCATTTCTTC. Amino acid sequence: CASSSPGQGAREHFF. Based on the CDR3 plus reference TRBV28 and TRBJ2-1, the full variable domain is DVKVTQSSRYLVKRTGEKVFLECVQDMDHENMFWYRQDPGLGLRLIYFSYDVKMKEKGDIPEGYSVSREKKERFSLILESASTNQTSMYLCASSSPGQGAREHFFGPGTRLTVL.

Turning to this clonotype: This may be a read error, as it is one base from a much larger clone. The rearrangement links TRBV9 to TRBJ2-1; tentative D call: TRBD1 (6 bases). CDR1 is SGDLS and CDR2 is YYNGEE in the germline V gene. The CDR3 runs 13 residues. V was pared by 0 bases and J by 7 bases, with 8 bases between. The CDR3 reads CASSVGQENEQFF. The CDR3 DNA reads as TGTGCCAGCAGCGTAGGACAGGAGAATGAGCAGTTCTTC. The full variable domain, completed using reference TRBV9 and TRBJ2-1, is DSGVTQTPKHLITATGQRVTLRCSPRSGDLSVYWYQQSLDQGLQFLIQYYNGEERAKGNILERFSAQQFPDLHSELNLSSLELGDSALYFCASSVGQENEQFFGPGTRLTVL.

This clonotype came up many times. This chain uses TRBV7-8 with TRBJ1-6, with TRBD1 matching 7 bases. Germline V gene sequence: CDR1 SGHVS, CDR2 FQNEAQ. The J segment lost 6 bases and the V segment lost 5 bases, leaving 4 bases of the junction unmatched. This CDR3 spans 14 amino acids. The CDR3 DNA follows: TGTGCCAGCAGCCGTGGGACAGCTAATTCACCCCTCCACTTT. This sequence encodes CASSRGTANSPLHF.

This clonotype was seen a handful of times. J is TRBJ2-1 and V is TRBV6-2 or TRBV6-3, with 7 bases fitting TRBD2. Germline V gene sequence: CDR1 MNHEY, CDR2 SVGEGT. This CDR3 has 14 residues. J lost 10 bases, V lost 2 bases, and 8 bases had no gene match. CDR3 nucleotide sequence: TGTGCCAGCAGTTACAGGGCTAGCGGCGTGGAGCAGTTCTTC. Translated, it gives CASSYRASGVEQFF.

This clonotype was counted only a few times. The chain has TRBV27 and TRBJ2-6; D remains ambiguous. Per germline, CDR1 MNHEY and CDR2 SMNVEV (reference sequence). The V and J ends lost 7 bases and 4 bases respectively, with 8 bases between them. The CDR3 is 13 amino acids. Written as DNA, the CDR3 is TGTGCCAGCATGGTCGGCGGGGCCAACGTCCTGACTTTC. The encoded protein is CASMVGGANVLTF.

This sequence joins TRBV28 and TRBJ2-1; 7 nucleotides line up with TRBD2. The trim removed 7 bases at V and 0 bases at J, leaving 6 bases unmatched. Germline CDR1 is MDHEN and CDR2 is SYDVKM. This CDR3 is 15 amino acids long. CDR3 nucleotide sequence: TGTGCCAGCACCCCGCCGGGAGGCTCCTACAATGAGCAGTTCTTC. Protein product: CASTPPGGSYNEQFF.

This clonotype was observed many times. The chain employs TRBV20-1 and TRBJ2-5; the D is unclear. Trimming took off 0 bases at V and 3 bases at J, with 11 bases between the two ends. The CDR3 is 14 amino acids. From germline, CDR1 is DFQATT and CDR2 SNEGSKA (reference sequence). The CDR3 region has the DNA TGCAGTGCTAGAGAAGCCCCGGCTAAAGAGACCCAGTACTTC. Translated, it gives CSAREAPAKETQYF.

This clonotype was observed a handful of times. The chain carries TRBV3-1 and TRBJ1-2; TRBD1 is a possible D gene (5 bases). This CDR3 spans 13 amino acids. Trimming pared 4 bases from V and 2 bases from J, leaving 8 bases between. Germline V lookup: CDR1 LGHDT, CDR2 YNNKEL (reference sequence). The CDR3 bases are TGTGCCAGCAGCCCGGGACCGAACTATGGCTACACCTTC. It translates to CASSPGPNYGYTF.

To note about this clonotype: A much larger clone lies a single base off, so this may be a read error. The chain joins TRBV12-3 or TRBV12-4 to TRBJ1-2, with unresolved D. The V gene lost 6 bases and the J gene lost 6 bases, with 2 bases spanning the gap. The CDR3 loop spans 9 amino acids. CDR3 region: CASRDGYTF. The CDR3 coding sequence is TGTGCCAGCAGGGATGGCTACACCTTC.

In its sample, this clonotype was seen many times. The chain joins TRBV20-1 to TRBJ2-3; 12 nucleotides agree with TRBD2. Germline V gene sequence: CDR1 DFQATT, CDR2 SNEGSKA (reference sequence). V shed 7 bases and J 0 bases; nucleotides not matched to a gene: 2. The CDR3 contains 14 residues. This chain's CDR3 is CSGGLAGSTDTQYF. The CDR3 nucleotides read TGCAGTGGGGGACTAGCGGGTAGCACAGATACGCAGTATTTT.

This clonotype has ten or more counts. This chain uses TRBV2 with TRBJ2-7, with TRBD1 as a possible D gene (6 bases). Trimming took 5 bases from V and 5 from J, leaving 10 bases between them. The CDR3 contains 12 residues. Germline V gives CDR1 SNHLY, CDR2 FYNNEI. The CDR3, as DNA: TGTGCCAGCAGTACACAGGGAGACGAGCAGTACTTC. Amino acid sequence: CASSTQGDEQYF.

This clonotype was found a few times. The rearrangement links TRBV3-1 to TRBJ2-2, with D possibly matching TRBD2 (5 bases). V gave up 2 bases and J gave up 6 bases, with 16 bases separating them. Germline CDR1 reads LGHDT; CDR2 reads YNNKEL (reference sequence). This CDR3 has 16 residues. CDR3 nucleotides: TGTGCCAGCAGCCAACCGTTGACAAGGCGGGCCGGGGAGCTGTTTTTT. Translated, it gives CASSQPLTRRAGELFF.

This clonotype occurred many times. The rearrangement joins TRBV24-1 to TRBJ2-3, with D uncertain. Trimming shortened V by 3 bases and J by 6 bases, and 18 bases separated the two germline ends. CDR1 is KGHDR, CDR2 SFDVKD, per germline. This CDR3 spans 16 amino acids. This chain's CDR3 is CATSDPHPWYTDTQYF. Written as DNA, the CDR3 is TGTGCCACCAGTGATCCCCATCCCTGGTACACGGATACGCAGTATTTT.

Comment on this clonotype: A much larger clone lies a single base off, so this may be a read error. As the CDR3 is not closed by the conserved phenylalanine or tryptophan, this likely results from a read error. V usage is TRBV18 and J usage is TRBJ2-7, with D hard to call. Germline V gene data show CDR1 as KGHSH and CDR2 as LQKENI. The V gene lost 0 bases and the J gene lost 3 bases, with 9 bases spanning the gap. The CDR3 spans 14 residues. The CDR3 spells CASSPPAQIYEQYS. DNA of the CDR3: TGTGCCAGCTCACCACCGGCTCAGATCTACGAGCAGTACTCC.

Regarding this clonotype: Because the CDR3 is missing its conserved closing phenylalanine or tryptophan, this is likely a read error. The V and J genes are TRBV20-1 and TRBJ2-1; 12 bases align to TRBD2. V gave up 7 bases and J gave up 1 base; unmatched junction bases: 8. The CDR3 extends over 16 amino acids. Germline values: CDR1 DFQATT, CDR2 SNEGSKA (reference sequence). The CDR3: CSGAPSGRGSYNEQFL. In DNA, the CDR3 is TGCAGTGGAGCCCCTAGCGGGAGGGGGTCCTACAATGAGCAGTTCCTC.

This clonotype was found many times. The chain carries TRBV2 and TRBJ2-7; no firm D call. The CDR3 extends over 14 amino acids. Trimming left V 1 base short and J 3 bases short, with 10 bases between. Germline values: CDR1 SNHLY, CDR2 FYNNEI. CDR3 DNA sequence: TGTGCCAGCAGTGAAGTCGGGTTCAGCTACGAGCAGTACTTC. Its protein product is CASSEVGFSYEQYF.